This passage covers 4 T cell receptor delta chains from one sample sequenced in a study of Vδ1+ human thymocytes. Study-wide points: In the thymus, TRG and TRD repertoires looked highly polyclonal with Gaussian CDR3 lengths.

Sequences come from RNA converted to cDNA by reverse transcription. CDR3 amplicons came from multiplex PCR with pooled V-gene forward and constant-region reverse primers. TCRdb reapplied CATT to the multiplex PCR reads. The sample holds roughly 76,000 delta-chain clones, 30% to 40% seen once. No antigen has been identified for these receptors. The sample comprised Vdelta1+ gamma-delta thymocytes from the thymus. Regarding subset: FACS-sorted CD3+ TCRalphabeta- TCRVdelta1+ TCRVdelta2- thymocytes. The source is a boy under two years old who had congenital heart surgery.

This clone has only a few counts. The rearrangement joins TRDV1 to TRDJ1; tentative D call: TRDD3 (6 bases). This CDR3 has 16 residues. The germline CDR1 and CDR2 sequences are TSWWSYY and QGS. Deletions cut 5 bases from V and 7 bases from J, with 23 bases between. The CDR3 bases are TGTGCTCTTGGGAGCAACCTACCGACTGGGCTCCTTAAACTCATCTTT. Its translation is CALGSNLPTGLLKLIF.

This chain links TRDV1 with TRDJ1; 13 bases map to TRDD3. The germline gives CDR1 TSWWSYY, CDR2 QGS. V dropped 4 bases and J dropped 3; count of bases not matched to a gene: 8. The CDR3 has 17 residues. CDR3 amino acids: CALGVYWGIRAADKLIF. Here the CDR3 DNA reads TGTGCTCTTGGGGTATACTGGGGGATACGCGCGGCCGATAAACTCATCTTT.

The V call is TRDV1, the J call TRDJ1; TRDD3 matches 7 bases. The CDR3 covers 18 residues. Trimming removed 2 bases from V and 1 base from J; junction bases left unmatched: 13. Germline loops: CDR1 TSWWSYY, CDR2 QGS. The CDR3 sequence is CALGEFPGGYATTDKLIF. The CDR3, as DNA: TGTGCTCTTGGGGAATTCCCTGGTGGATACGCGACCACCGATAAACTCATCTTT.

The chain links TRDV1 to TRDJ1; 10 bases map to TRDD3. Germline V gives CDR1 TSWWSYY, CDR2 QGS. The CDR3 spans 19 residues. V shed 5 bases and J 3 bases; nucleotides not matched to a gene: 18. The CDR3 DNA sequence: TGTGCTCTTGGGTTCCCGGGGCCTATGCGTACTGGGGGATCCGATAAACTCATCTTT. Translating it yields CALGFPGPMRTGGSDKLIF.